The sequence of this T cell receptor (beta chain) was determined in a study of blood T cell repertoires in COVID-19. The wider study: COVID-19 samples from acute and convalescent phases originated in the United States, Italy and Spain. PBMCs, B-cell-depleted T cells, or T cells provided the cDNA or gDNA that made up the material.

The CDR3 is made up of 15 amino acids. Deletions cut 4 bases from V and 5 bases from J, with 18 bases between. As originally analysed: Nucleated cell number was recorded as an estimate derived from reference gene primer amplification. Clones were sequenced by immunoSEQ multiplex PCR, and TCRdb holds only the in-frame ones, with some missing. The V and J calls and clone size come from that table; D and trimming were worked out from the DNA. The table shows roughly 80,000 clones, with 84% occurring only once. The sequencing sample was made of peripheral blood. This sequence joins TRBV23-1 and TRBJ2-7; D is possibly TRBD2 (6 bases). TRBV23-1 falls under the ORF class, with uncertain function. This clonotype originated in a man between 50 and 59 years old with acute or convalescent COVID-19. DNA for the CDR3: TGCGCCAGCAGTCCTCCCGCGGGGATCCTCAACGAGCAGTACTTC. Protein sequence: CASSPPAGILNEQYF.